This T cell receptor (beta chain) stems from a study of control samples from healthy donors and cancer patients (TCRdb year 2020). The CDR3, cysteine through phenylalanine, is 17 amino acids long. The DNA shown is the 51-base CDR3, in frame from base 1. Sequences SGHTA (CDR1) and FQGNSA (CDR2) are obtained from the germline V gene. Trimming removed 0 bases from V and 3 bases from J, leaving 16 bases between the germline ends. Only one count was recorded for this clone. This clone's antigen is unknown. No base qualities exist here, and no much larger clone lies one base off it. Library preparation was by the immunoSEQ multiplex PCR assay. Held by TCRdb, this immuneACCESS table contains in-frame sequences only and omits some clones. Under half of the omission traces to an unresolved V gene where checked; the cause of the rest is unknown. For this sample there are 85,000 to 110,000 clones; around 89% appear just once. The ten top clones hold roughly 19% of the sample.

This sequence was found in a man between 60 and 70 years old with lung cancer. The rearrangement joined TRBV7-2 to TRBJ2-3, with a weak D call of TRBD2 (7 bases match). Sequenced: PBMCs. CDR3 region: CASSLAPTGGGTDTQYF. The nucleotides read TGTGCCAGCAGCTTAGCGCCGACGGGGGGCGGGACAGATACGCAGTATTTT.